This T cell receptor beta chain is from a study of technical replicates of blood from a handful of donors. Some clones are missing from TCRdb's copy, which holds only in-frame ones; the method was immunoSEQ multiplex PCR. This sample has under 85,000 clones, with around 93% found just once. Germline V gene lookup returns CDR1 MDHEN and CDR2 SYDVKM. V was cut by 3 bases and J by 3 bases, with 14 bases left in between. This CDR3 contains 15 residues. The chain links TRBV28 to TRBJ1-2; a weak D match, TRBD1 (6 bases). The TCR sequence derives from a human donor in good health. The sample was T cells isolated from PBMCs. CDR3: CASSFPREGDYGYTF. As DNA, the CDR3 is TGTGCCAGCAGTTTCCCGAGGGAGGGGGACTATGGCTACACCTTC.